The 18 T cell receptor beta chains in this list originate from one sample, sequenced in a study of cytomegalovirus exposure and HLA in healthy donors. This PCR relied on a set of 60 Vbeta primers and 13 Jbeta primers. TCRdb's table, derived via immunoSEQ multiplex PCR, lists solely in-frame clones and lacks some. The sample has approximately 190,000 clones, more than 75% seen once. The sequenced material came from PBMCs. The receptors originated from a man aged 35 to 55 in good health and CMV-seropositive.

The gene calls are TRBV5-4 and TRBJ2-3; tentatively, D is TRBD2 (6 bases). The CDR3 totals 14 residues. Between the trimmed V and J ends, which lost 1 base and 6 bases, there was a span of 12 bases. Germline V CDR1 and CDR2: SGHNT, YYREEE (reference sequence). CDR3 sequence (DNA): TGTGCCAGCAGCTTGTTAGGAGGAGGGGATACGCAGTATTTT. This sequence encodes CASSLLGGGDTQYF.

The chain joins TRBV11-2 to TRBJ2-7, with D possibly matching TRBD2 (5 bases). V dropped 5 bases and J dropped 0 bases, with 14 bases sitting between them. Germline CDR1 and CDR2: SGHAT and FQNNGV. The CDR3 has 15 amino acids. CDR3 bases: TGTGCCAGCAGCCTCCCGGGATTCTCCTCCTACGAGCAGTACTTC. Translation gives CASSLPGFSSYEQYF.

This clone appeared a few times. The CDR3 here is CASSQGDRNYGYTF. The CDR3 region has the DNA TGCGCCAGCAGCCAAGGTGACAGAAACTATGGCTACACCTTC. The V call is TRBV4-1, the J call TRBJ1-2; possibly TRBD1 for D (5 bases). Germline V CDR1 and CDR2: MGHRA, YSYEKL. The CDR3 has 14 residues. With 1 base removed from V and 2 bases from J, the gap between germline ends came to 8 bases.

J is TRBJ1-1 and V is TRBV5-1; D gene unclear. The length of the CDR3 is 15 residues. The germline CDR1 and CDR2 sequences are SGHRS and YFSETQ. Trimming took 0 bases from V and 1 from J, leaving 10 bases between them. This chain's CDR3 is CASSLAPGSNTEAFF. For the CDR3, the DNA is TGCGCCAGCAGCTTGGCTCCAGGCTCGAACACTGAAGCTTTCTTT.

This clone was counted only a few times. The chain links TRBV19 to TRBJ2-7, with 8 nucleotides matching TRBD1. The ends lost 5 bases at V and 2 bases at J; junction bases unmatched: 5. The germline CDR1 and CDR2 sequences are LNHDA and SQIVND (reference sequence). This CDR3 spans 14 amino acids. CDR3 sequence (DNA): TGTGCCAGTAGTCCAGGACAGGGCCCCTACGAGCAGTACTTC. Translating it yields CASSPGQGPYEQYF.

In DNA, the CDR3 is TGTGCCAGTAGACACGGACAGGGAGACGCCAATGAGCAGTTCTTC. This codes for CASRHGQGDANEQFF. The J gene is TRBJ2-1, the V gene TRBV19, with 8 bases identical to TRBD1. The CDR3 length is 15 residues. With 6 bases clipped from V and 6 bases from J, the junction kept 10 bases outside the gene matches. Germline CDR1 LNHDA, CDR2 SQIVND (reference sequence).

This clone was seen just once. This chain uses TRBV18 with TRBJ2-2; no reliable D call. The V gene's germline CDR1 is KGHSH and CDR2 LQKENI. V was pared by 3 bases and J by 2 bases, with 16 bases between. This CDR3 is 17 amino acids long. The CDR3 DNA reads as TGTGCCAGCTCACCCCGAATCGGTGGAGCAAACACCGGGGAGCTGTTTTTT. It codes for CASSPRIGGANTGELFF. Full variable domain (rest looked up from reference TRBV18 and TRBJ2-2): NAGVMQNPRHLVRRRGQEARLRCSPMKGHSHVYWYRQLPEEGLKFMVYLQKENIIDESGMPKERFSAEFPKEGPSILRIQQVVRGDSAAYFCASSPRIGGANTGELFFGEGSRLTVL.

The gene calls are TRBV28 and TRBJ2-7, with 10 bases that match TRBD2. Per germline, CDR1 MDHEN and CDR2 SYDVKM. The CDR3 is made up of 16 amino acids. V was clipped by 2 bases and J by 3 bases; unmatched bases: 7. CDR3 DNA sequence: TGTGCCAGCAGTTTAAGGGCTAGCGGGGGTTTCTACGAGCAGTACTTC. Its protein is CASSLRASGGFYEQYF.

The chain employs TRBV2 and TRBJ1-2, with 10 bases aligning to TRBD1. The CDR3 is 14 residues long. Unmatched junction bases numbered 7, after V lost 8 bases and J lost 4 bases. Looked up from germline, CDR1 is SNHLY and CDR2 is FYNNEI. The CDR3, as DNA: TGTGCCAGCCGGGGGACAGGGGTGGGCTATGGCTACACCTTC. Protein product: CASRGTGVGYGYTF.

The V call is TRBV19, the J call TRBJ2-7; 8 positions agree with TRBD1. This CDR3 has 14 amino acids. Germline values: CDR1 LNHDA, CDR2 SQIVND (reference sequence). V was clipped by 4 bases and J by 3 bases; unmatched bases: 5. CDR3 residues: CASSRGQGGYEQYF. CDR3 nucleotide sequence: TGTGCCAGTAGTAGAGGACAGGGCGGCTACGAGCAGTACTTC.

The J gene is TRBJ2-7, the V gene TRBV29-1; 11 nucleotides match TRBD2. The CDR3 spans 15 residues. Germline lookup yields CDR1 SQVTM and CDR2 ANQGSEA. Trimming at V came to 1 base and at J to 5 bases, leaving 7 bases not matched to a gene. The chain's CDR3 is CSVEARLAGSHEQYF. Written as DNA, the CDR3 is TGCAGCGTTGAAGCCCGACTAGCGGGAAGCCACGAGCAGTACTTC.

The CDR3 region is CASKTSVSTDTQYF. The DNA of the CDR3 is TGTGCCAGCAAGACTAGCGTGAGCACAGATACGCAGTATTTT. V is TRBV2 and J is TRBJ2-3; 8 positions agree with TRBD2. Trimming took 7 bases from V and 0 from J; bases not matched to a gene: 3. Germline V gene lookup returns CDR1 SNHLY and CDR2 FYNNEI. The CDR3 totals 14 residues.

The chain joins TRBV30 to TRBJ2-6; a weak D match, TRBD1 (6 bases). The germline V gene encodes CDR1 GTSNPN and CDR2 SVGIG (reference sequence). V lost 2 bases and J 2 bases, leaving 7 bases between the germline ends. The CDR3 loop spans 14 amino acids. The CDR3 coding sequence is TGTGCCTGGAGTCAGGGGACTGGGGCCAACGTCCTGACTTTC. Translating it yields CAWSQGTGANVLTF.

This sequence joins TRBV6-6 and TRBJ2-7; D ambiguous. This CDR3 region has 14 residues. Between the trimmed V and J ends, which lost 0 bases and 7 bases, there was a span of 13 bases. Germline CDR1 reads MNHNY; CDR2 reads SVGAGI (reference sequence). In nucleotides, the CDR3 is TGTGCCAGCAGTTACTCCGTCGGAGTAAGAGAGCAGTACTTC. Protein product: CASSYSVGVREQYF.

The chain carries TRBV28 and TRBJ2-7; 9 nucleotides agree with TRBD1. Germline CDR1 and CDR2: MDHEN and SYDVKM. V dropped 2 bases and J dropped 5; count of bases not matched to a gene: 7. There are 15 residues in the CDR3. CDR3 coding DNA: TGTGCCAGCAGTTTAACCGGGACAGGGAACCACGAGCAGTACTTC. This sequence encodes CASSLTGTGNHEQYF.

Notes on this clone: Mismatch with germline at one junction end may stem from a read error. The CDR3 protein is CASSLGLAGEFGVF. The CDR3 DNA reads TGTGCCAGCAGCTTAGGGCTAGCGGGGGAATTCGGGGTCTTC. This rearrangement joins TRBV7-8 to TRBJ2-1, with 10 bases matching TRBD2. Looked up from germline, CDR1 is SGHVS and CDR2 is FQNEAQ. CDR3 length: 14 residues. Full variable domain (missing parts from reference TRBV7-8 and TRBJ2-1): GAGVSQSPRYKVAKRGQDVALRCDPISGHVSLFWYQQALGQGPEFLTYFQNEAQLDKSGLPSDRFFAERPEGSVSTLKIQRTQQEDSAVYLCASSLGLAGEFGVFGPGTRLTVL.

This clone appeared once. This rearrangement joins TRBV4-1 to TRBJ2-3; D is possibly TRBD1 (5 bases). The CDR3 spans 14 residues. CDR1 is MGHRA and CDR2 is YSYEKL in the germline V gene. Trimming cost V 4 bases and J 4 bases, with 12 bases left between them. This chain's CDR3 is CASSRLAGPDTQYF. The CDR3 DNA reads TGCGCCAGCAGCCGATTGGCAGGGCCAGATACGCAGTATTTT.

This chain links TRBV6-1 with TRBJ1-2; D is unclear. The CDR3 runs 14 residues. Germline CDR1 is MNHNS and CDR2 is SASEGT. The V gene lost 4 bases and the J gene lost 4 bases, with 13 bases spanning the gap. DNA of the CDR3: TGTGCCAGCAGTGGATCCCGGGGAACCTATGGCTACACCTTC. It specifies CASSGSRGTYGYTF.